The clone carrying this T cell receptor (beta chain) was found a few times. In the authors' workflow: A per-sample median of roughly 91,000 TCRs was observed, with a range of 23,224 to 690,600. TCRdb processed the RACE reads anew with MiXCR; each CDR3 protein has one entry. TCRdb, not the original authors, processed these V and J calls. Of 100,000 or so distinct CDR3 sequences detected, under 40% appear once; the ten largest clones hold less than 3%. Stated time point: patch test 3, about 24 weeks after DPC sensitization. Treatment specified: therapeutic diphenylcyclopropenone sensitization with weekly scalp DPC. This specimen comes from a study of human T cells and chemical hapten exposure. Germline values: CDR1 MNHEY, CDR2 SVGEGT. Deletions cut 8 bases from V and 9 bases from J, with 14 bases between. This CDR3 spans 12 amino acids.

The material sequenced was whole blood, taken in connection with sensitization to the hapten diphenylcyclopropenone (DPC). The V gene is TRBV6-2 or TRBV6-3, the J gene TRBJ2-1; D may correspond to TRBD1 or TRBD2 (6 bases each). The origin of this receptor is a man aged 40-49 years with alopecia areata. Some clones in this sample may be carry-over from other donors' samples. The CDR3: CASGEGGGEQFF. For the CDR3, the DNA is TGTGCCAGCGGAGAAGGGGGAGGTGAGCAGTTCTTC.